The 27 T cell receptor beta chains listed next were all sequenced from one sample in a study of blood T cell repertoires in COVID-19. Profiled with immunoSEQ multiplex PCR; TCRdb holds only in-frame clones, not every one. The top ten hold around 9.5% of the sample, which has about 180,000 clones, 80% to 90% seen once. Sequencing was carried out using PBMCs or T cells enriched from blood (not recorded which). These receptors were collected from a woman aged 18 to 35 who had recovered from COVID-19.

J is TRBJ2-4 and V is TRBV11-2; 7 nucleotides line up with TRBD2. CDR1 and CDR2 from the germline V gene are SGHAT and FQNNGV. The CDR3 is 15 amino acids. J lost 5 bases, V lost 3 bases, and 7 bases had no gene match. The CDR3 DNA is TGTGCCAGCAGCTTCCCAGCGGGGATCCAAAACATTCAGTACTTC. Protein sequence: CASSFPAGIQNIQYF.

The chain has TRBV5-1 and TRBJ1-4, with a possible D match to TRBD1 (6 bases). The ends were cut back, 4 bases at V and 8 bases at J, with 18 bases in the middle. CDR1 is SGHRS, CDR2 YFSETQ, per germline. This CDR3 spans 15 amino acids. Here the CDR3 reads CASSQEQGLSEKLFF. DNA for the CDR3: TGCGCCAGCAGCCAAGAACAGGGTTTATCGGAAAAACTGTTTTTT.

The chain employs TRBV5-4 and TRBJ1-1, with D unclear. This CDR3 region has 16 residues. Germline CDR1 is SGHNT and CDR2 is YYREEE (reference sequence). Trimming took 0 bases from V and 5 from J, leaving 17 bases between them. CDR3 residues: CASSLAWRQATTEAFF. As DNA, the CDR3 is TGTGCCAGCAGCTTGGCGTGGAGGCAGGCGACTACTGAAGCTTTCTTT.

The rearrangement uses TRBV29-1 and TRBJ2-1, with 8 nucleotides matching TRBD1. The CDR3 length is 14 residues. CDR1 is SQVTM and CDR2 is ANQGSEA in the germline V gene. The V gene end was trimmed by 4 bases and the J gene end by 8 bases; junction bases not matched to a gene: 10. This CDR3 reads CSVGPTGAAYEQFF. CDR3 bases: TGCAGCGTTGGCCCGACAGGGGCGGCATATGAGCAGTTCTTC.

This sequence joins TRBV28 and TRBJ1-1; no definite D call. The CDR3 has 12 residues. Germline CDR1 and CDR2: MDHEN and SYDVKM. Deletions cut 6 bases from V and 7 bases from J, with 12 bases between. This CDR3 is CASSYARFEAFF. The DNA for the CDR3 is TGTGCCAGCAGCTACGCGAGATTTGAAGCTTTCTTT.

CDR3 protein: CATSRSGAGRGQYF. CDR3 nucleotide sequence: TGTGCCACCAGCAGATCCGGGGCGGGACGGGGACAGTACTTC. J is TRBJ2-7 and V is TRBV15; the D gene is possibly TRBD2 (6 bases). Trimming took 2 bases from V and 10 from J, leaving 18 bases between them. Germline CDR1 LNHNV, CDR2 YYDKDF (reference sequence). The CDR3 extends over 14 amino acids.

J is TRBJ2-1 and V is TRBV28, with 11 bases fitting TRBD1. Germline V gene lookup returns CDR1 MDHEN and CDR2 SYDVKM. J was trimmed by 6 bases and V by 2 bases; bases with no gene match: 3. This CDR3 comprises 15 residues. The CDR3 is CASSLRDRGGNEQFF. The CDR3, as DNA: TGTGCCAGCAGTTTAAGGGACAGGGGGGGCAATGAGCAGTTCTTC.

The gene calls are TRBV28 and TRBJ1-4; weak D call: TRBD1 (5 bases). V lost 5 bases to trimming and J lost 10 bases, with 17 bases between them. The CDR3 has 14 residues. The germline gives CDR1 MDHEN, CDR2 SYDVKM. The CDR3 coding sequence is TGTGCCAGCAGTGGAGGGGTGTCGCTCGGAAAACTGTTTTTT. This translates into CASSGGVSLGKLFF.

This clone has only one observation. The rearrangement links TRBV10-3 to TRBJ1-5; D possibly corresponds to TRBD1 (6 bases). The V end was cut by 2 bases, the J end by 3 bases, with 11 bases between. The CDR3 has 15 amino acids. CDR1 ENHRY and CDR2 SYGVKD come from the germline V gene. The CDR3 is CAISEASGVNQPQHF. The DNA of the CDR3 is TGTGCCATCAGTGAGGCTTCAGGGGTCAATCAGCCCCAGCATTTT.

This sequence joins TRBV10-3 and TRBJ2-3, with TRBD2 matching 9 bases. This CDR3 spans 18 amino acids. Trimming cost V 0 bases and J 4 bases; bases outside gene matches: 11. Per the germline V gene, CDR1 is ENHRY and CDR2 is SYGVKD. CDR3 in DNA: TGTGCCATCAGTGAGTCTGCGTGGGTAGCGGGGGCGGCAGATACGCAGTATTTT. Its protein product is CAISESAWVAGAADTQYF.

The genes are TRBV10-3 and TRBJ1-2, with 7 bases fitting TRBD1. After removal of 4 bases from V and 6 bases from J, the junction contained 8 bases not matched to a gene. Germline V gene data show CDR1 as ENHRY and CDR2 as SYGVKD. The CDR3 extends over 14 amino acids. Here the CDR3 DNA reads TGTGCCATCAGTGGAGAGACAGGGACCGATGGCTACACCTTC. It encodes CAISGETGTDGYTF.

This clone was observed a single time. CDR3 loop: CASSHRGTEAFF. In nucleotides, the CDR3 is TGTGCCAGCAGCCATCGGGGCACTGAAGCTTTCTTT. The rearrangement uses TRBV11-2 and TRBJ1-1; D remains ambiguous. The CDR3 is 12 residues long. Trimming pared 5 bases from V and 4 bases from J, leaving 8 bases between. CDR1 SGHAT and CDR2 FQNNGV come from the germline V gene.

The CDR3 loop is CASSAPSGETQYF. CDR3 nucleotides: TGTGCCAGCAGCGCCCCTAGTGGGGAGACCCAGTACTTC. The chain combines TRBV7-2 with TRBJ2-5; D gene uncertain. The CDR3 length is 13 residues. Trimming shortened V by 5 bases and J by 5 bases, and 12 bases separated the two germline ends. The germline CDR1 and CDR2 sequences are SGHTA and FQGNSA.

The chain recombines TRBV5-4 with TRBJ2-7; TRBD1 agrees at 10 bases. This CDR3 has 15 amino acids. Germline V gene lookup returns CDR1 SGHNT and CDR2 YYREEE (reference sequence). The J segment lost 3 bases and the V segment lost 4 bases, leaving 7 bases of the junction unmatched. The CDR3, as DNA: TGTGCCAGCAGCCTAGGGGGACAGGGGTTCTACGAGCAGTACTTC. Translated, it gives CASSLGGQGFYEQYF.

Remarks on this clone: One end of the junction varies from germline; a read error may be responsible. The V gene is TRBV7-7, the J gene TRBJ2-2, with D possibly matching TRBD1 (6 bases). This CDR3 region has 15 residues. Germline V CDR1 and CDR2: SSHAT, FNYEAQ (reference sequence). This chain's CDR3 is CASSSTGVGTGELFF. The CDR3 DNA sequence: TGTGCTAGCAGCTCGACAGGCGTGGGGACCGGGGAGCTGTTTTTT.

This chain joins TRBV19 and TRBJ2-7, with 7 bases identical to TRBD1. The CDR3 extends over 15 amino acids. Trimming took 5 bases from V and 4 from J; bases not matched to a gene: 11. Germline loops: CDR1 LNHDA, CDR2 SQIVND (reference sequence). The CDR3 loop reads CASSGGSGGSYEQYF. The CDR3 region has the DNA TGTGCCAGTAGTGGCGGCTCAGGGGGTTCATACGAGCAGTACTTC.

The CDR3 region is CASSVDWDSTPLHF. The CDR3 nucleotides read TGTGCCAGCAGCGTAGATTGGGACAGTACACCCCTCCACTTT. The J gene is TRBJ1-6, the V gene TRBV9, with 7 bases fitting TRBD1. V dropped 0 bases and J dropped 11; count of bases not matched to a gene: 5. Germline V gene lookup returns CDR1 SGDLS and CDR2 YYNGEE. The CDR3 runs 14 residues.

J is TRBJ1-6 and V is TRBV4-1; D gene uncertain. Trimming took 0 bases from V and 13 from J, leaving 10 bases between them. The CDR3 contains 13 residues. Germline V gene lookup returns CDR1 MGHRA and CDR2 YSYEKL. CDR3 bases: TGCGCCAGCAGCCAAGATTCGGTCGGGCCCCTCCACTTT. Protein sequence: CASSQDSVGPLHF.

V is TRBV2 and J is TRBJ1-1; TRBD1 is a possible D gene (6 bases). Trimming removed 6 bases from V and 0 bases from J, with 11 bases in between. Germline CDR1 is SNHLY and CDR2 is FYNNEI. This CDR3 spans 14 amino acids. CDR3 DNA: TGTGCCAGCAGGCGGACAGACTTGAACACTGAAGCTTTCTTT. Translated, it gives CASRRTDLNTEAFF. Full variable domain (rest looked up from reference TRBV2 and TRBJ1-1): EPEVTQTPSHQVTQMGQEVILRCVPISNHLYFYWYRQILGQKVEFLVSFYNNEISEKSEIFDDQFSVERPDGSNFTLKIRSTKLEDSAMYFCASRRTDLNTEAFFGQGTRLTVV.

CDR3 nucleotide sequence: TGTGCCAGTAGTAGGCCGGGACAGACCATATACGAGCAGTACTTC. It yields the protein CASSRPGQTIYEQYF. This chain connects TRBV19 to TRBJ2-7; TRBD1 matches 7 bases. The CDR3 contains 15 residues. Germline CDR1 LNHDA, CDR2 SQIVND (reference sequence). V lost 4 bases and J lost 4; bases outside the gene matches: 10.

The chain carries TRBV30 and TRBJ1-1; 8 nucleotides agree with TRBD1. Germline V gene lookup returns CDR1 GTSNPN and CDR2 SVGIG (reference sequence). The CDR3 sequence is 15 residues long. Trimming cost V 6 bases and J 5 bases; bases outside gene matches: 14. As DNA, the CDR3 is TGTGCCTGTTATGGGACAGGCAAAGGAGGGACTGAAGCTTTCTTT. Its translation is CACYGTGKGGTEAFF.

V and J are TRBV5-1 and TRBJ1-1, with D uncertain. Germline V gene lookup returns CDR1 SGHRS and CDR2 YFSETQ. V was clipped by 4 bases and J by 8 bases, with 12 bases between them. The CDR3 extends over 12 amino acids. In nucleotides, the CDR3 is TGCGCCAGCAGCCCATCGGGAGCAGAAGCTTTCTTT. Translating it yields CASSPSGAEAFF.

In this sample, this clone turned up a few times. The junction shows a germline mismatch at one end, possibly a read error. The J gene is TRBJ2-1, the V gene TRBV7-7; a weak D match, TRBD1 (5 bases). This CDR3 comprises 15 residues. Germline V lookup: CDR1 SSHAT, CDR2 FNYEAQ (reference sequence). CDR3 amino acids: CASSHGQAAHNEQFF. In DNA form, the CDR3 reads TGTGCTAGCAGCCATGGACAAGCCGCTCACAATGAGCAGTTCTTC.

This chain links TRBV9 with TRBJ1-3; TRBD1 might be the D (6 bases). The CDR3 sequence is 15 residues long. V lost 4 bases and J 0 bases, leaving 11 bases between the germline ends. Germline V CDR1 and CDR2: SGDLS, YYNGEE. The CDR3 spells CASSPDSNSGNTIYF. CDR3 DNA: TGTGCCAGCAGCCCGGACAGTAACTCTGGAAACACCATATATTTT. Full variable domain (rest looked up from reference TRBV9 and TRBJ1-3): DSGVTQTPKHLITATGQRVTLRCSPRSGDLSVYWYQQSLDQGLQFLIQYYNGEERAKGNILERFSAQQFPDLHSELNLSSLELGDSALYFCASSPDSNSGNTIYFGEGSWLTVV.

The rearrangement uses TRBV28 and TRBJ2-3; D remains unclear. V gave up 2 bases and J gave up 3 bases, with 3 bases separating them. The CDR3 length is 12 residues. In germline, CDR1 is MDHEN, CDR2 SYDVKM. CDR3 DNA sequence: TGTGCCAGCAGTTTAATAACAGATACGCAGTATTTT. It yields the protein CASSLITDTQYF.

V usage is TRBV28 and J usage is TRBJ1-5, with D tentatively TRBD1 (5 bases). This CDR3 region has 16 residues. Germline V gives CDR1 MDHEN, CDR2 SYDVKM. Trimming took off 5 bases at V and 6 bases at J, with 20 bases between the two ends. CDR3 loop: CASSPRPRAGGQPQHF. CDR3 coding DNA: TGTGCCAGCAGTCCCCGCCCGAGGGCGGGGGGTCAGCCCCAGCATTTT.

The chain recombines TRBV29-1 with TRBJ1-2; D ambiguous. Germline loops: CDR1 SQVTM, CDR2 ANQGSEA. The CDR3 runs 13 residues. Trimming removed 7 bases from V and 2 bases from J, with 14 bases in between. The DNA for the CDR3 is TGCAGCGCCACCCAGGCGCAGAACTATGGCTACACCTTC. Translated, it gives CSATQAQNYGYTF.